This TCR beta chain is from a study of T cell responses to AZD1222 COVID-19 vaccine. This clone was counted at least ten times. The antigen remains unidentified. Losses at the gene ends were 4 bases for V and 9 bases for J; bases not matched to a gene: 10. This CDR3 has 16 amino acids. CDR1 MNHEY and CDR2 SMNVEV come from the germline V gene (reference sequence). Only in-frame clones appear in the TCRdb table, and some are missing; sequencing was by immunoSEQ multiplex PCR. The sample consists of over 100,000 clones, 70% to 90% of them appearing once. Study conclusions and caveats: Mostly white British, mostly female donors; authors suggested clonal diversity may be underestimated. Without day 14 samples, only post-peak T cell repertoires were studied.

The TCR originated in an adult in good health. Sequencing was performed on peripheral blood, taken on day 0 of AZD1222 vaccination. The chain couples TRBV27 to TRBJ2-2; 11 positions match TRBD2. The CDR3 is CASSSASSGRMRELFF. The CDR3 DNA follows: TGTGCCAGCAGTTCCGCCTCTAGCGGGAGGATGAGGGAGCTGTTTTTT.